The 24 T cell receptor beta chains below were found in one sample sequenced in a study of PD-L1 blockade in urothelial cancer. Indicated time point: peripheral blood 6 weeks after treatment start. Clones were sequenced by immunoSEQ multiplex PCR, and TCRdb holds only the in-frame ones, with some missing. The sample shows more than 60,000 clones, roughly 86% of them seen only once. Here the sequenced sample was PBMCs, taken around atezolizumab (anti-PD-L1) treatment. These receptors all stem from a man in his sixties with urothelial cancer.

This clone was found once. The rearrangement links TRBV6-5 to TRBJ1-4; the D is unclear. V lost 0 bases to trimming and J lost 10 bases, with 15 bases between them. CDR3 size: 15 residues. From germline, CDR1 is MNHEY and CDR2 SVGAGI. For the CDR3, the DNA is TGTGCCAGCAGTTACTCTATAGCGAGTCCTGGAAAACTGTTTTTT. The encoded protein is CASSYSIASPGKLFF.

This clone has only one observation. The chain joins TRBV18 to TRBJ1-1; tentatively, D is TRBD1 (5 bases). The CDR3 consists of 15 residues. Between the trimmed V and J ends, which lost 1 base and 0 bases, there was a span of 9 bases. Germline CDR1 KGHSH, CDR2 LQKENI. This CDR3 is CASSPRTPMNTEAFF. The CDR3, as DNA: TGTGCCAGCTCACCACGGACACCGATGAACACTGAAGCTTTCTTT.

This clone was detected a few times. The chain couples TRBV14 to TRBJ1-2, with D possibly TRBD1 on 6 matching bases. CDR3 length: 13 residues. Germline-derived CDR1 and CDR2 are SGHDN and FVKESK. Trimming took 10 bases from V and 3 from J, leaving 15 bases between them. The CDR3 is CATTTGKDYGYTF. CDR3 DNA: TGTGCCACCACCACAGGGAAGGACTATGGCTACACCTTC.

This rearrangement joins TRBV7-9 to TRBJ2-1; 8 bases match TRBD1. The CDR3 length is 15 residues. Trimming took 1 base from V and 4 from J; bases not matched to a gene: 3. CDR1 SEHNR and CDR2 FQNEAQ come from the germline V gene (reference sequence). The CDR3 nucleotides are TGTGCCAGCAGCTTAGACAGGGGGAGGTACAATGAGCAGTTCTTC. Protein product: CASSLDRGRYNEQFF.

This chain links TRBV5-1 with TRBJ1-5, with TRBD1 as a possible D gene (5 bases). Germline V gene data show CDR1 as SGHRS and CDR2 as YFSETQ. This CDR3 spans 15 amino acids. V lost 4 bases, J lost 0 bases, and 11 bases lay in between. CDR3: CASSLDGGSNQPQHF. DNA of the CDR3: TGCGCCAGCAGCCTGGACGGGGGTAGCAATCAGCCCCAGCATTTT.

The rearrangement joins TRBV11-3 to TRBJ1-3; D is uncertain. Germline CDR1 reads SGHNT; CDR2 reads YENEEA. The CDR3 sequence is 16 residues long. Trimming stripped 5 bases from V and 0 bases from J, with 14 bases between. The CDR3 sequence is CASSPGGPSSGNTIYF. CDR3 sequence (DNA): TGTGCCAGCAGCCCAGGAGGTCCATCCTCTGGAAACACCATATATTTT.

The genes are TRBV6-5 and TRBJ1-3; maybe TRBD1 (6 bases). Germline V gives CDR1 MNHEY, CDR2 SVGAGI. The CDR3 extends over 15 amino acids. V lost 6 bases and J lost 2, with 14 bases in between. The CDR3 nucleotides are TGTGCCAGCAGCCTCCAGGGGTTCCCTGGAAACACCATATATTTT. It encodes CASSLQGFPGNTIYF.

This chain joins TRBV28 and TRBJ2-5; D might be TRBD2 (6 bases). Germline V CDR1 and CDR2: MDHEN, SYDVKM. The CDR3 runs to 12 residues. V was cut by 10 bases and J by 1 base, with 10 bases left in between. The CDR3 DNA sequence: TGTGCCATTAGCGGTACCCAAGAGACCCAGTACTTC. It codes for CAISGTQETQYF.

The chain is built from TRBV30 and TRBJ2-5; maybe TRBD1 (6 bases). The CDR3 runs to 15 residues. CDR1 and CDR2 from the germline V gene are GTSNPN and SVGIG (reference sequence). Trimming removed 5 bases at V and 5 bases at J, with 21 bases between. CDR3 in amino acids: CAWAGTSSSRETQYF. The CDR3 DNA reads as TGTGCCTGGGCCGGGACATCCAGTTCTAGGGAGACCCAGTACTTC.

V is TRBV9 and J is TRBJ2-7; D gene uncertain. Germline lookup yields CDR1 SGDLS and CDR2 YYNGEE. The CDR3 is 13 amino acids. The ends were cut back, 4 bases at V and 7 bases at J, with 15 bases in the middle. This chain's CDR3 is CASSSRPLGEQYF. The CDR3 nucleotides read TGTGCCAGCAGCTCTCGGCCTCTAGGAGAGCAGTACTTC.

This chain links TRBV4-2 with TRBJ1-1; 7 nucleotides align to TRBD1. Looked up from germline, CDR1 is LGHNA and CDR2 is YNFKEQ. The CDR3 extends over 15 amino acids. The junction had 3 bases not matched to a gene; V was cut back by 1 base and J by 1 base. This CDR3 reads CASSQAGDRNTEAFF. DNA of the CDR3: TGTGCCAGCAGCCAAGCAGGGGACAGGAACACTGAAGCTTTCTTT.

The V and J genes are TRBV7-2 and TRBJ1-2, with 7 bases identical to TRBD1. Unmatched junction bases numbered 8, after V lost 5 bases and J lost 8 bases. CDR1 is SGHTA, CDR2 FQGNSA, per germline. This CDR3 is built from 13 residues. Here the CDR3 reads CASSPNSGGGYTF. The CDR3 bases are TGTGCCAGCAGCCCCAACTCAGGGGGAGGCTACACCTTC.

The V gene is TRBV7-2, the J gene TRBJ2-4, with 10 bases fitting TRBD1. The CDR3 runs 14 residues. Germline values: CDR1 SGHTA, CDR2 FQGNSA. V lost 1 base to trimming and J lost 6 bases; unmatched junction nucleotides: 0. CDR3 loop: CASSLGDRGNIQYF. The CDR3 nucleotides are TGTGCCAGCAGCTTAGGGGACAGGGGAAACATTCAGTACTTC.

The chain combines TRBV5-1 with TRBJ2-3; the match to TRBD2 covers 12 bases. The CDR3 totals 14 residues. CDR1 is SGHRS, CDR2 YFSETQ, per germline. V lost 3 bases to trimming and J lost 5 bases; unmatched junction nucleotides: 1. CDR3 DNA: TGCGCCAGCAGCTCACTAGCGGGAGGAGATACGCAGTATTTT. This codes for CASSSLAGGDTQYF. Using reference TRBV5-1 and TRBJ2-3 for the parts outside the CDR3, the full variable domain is KAGVTQTPRYLIKTRGQQVTLSCSPISGHRSVSWYQQTPGQGLQFLFEYFSETQRNKGNFPGRFSGRQFSNSRSEMNVSTLELGDSALYLCASSSLAGGDTQYFGPGTRLTVL.

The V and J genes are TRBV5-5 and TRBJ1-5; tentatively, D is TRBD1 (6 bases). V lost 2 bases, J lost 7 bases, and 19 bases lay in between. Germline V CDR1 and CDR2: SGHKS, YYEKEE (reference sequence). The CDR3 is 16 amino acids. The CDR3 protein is CASSLRGVQGKQPQHF. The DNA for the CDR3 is TGTGCCAGCAGCTTACGGGGGGTCCAGGGGAAGCAGCCCCAGCATTTT.

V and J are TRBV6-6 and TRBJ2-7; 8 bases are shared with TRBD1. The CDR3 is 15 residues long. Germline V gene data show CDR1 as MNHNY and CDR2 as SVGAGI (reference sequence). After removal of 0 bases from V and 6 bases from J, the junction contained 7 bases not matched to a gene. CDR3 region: CASSYSYQGASEQYF. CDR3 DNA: TGTGCCAGCAGTTACTCGTACCAGGGGGCCAGCGAGCAGTACTTC.

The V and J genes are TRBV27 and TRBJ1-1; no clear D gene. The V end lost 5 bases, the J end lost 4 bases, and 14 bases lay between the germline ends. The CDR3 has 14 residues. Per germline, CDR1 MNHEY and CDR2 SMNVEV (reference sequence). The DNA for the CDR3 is TGTGCCAGCAGTCGGGGATGGGTGGTCACTGAAGCTTTCTTT. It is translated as CASSRGWVVTEAFF.

Written as DNA, the CDR3 is TGTGCCAGCAGCGCCAGGGGTATGAACACTGAAGCTTTCTTT. This translates into CASSARGMNTEAFF. The chain employs TRBV7-9 and TRBJ1-1, with D perhaps matching TRBD1 (6 bases). The germline V and J ends were trimmed by 5 bases and 0 bases, with 10 bases remaining between them. Looked up from germline, CDR1 is SEHNR and CDR2 is FQNEAQ (reference sequence). This CDR3 region has 14 residues.

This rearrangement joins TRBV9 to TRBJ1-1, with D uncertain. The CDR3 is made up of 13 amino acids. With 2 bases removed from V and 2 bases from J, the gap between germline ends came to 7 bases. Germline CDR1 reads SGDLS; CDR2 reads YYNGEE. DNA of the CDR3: TGTGCCAGCAGCGTCGACACTAACACTGAAGCTTTCTTT. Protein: CASSVDTNTEAFF.

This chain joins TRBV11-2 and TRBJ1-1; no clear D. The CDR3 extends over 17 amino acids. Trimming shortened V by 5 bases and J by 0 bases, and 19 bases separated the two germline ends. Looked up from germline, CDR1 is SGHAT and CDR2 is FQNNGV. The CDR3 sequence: CASSQRSLRILNTEAFF. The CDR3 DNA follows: TGTGCCAGCAGCCAGCGGTCCTTAAGGATCCTGAACACTGAAGCTTTCTTT. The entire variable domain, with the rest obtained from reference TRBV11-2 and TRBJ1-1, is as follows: EAGVAQSPRYKIIEKRQSVAFWCNPISGHATLYWYQQILGQGPKLLIQFQNNGVVDDSQLPKDRFSAERLKGVDSTLKIQPAKLEDSAVYLCASSQRSLRILNTEAFFGQGTRLTVV.

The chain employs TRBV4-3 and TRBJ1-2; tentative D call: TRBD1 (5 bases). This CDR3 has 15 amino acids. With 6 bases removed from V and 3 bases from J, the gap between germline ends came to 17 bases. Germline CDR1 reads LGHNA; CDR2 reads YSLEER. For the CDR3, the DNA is TGCGCCAGCAGAAAATTGGGGGAGGTCTACTATGGCTACACCTTC. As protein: CASRKLGEVYYGYTF.

The CDR3 DNA sequence: TGCGCCAGCAACCGGGACTGGGGCGATGAGCAGTTCTTC. Its protein product is CASNRDWGDEQFF. V gene TRBV5-1 combines with J gene TRBJ2-1; a possible D gene is TRBD2 (6 bases). V lost 6 bases to trimming and J lost 8 bases, with 15 bases between them. CDR1 is SGHRS, CDR2 YFSETQ, per germline. The CDR3 length is 13 residues. Complete variable domain (other parts from reference TRBV5-1 and TRBJ2-1): KAGVTQTPRYLIKTRGQQVTLSCSPISGHRSVSWYQQTPGQGLQFLFEYFSETQRNKGNFPGRFSGRQFSNSRSEMNVSTLELGDSALYLCASNRDWGDEQFFGPGTRLTVL.

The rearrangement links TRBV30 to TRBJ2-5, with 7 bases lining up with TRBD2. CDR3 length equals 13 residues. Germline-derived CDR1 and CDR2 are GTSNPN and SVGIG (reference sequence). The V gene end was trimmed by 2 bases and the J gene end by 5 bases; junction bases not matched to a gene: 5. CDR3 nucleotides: TGTGCCTGGAGTCGGACTAGTCGGGAGACCCAGTACTTC. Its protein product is CAWSRTSRETQYF.

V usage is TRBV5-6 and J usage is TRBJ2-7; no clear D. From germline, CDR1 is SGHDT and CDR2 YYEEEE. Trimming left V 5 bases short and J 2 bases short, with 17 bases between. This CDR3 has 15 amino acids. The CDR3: CASSGVAVPTYEQYF. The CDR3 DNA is TGTGCCAGCAGTGGAGTGGCCGTACCCACCTACGAGCAGTACTTC. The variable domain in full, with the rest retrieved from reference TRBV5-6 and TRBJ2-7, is DAGVTQSPTHLIKTRGQQVTLRCSPKSGHDTVSWYQQALGQGPQFIFQYYEEEERQRGNFPDRFSGHQFPNYSSELNVNALLLGDSALYLCASSGVAVPTYEQYFGPGTRLTVT.